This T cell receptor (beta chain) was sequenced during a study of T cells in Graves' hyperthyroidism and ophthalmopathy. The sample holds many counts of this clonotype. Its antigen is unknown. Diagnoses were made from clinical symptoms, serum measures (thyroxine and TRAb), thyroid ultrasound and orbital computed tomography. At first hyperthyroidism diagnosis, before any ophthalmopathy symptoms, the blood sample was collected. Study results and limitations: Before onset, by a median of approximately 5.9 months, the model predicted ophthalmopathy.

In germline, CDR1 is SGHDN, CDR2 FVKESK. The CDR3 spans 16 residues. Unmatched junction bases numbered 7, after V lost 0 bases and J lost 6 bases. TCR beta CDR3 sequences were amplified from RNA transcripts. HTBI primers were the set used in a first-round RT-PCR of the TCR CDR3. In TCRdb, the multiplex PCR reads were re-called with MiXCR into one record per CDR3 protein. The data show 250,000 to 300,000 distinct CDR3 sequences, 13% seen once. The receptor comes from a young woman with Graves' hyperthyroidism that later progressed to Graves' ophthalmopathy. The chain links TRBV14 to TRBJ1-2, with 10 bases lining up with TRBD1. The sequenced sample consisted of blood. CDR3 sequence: CASSQEGRDRGHGYTF. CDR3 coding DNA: TGTGCCAGCAGCCAAGAAGGCCGCGACAGGGGGCATGGCTACACCTTC.